Following are 26 T cell receptor beta chains from one sample sequenced in a study of T cells in Graves' hyperthyroidism and ophthalmopathy. RNA transcripts were the template for amplifying TCR beta CDR3 regions. A set of HTBI primers served as the primers for a first-round RT-PCR of the TCR CDR3. TCRdb ran MiXCR on the multiplex PCR reads and lists one entry per CDR3 protein. The sample includes more than 500,000 distinct CDR3 sequences, more than 15% seen only once; the top ten take approximately 30%. Sequenced: blood. Receptors originate from a woman aged 30 to 39 with Graves' ophthalmopathy.

This clonotype was recorded a few times. The chain combines TRBV28 with TRBJ1-1, with D possibly being TRBD1 (6 bases). Germline V lookup: CDR1 MDHEN, CDR2 SYDVKM. This CDR3 spans 16 amino acids. The V and J ends lost 4 bases and 1 base respectively, with 16 bases between them. CDR3 nucleotides: TGTGCCAGCAGTTCCCCTTTAGGGGGGGAGAACACTGAAGCTTTCTTT. Translated: CASSSPLGGENTEAFF.

V gene TRBV10-3 combines with J gene TRBJ1-1; 9 nucleotides match TRBD1. CDR3 length equals 16 residues. From germline, CDR1 is ENHRY and CDR2 SYGVKD. V shed 10 bases and J 4 bases; nucleotides not matched to a gene: 16. CDR3 loop: CATGQGYGFAGTEAFF. Written as DNA, the CDR3 is TGTGCCACGGGACAGGGATATGGGTTCGCTGGCACTGAAGCTTTCTTT.

V is TRBV19 and J is TRBJ2-1; TRBD2 matches 7 bases. The CDR3 contains 14 residues. The germline V gene encodes CDR1 LNHDA and CDR2 SQIVND (reference sequence). Unmatched junction bases numbered 6, after V lost 6 bases and J lost 4 bases. In nucleotides, the CDR3 is TGTGCCAGTAGCCTTTCGCGGGGGTACAATGAGCAGTTCTTC. As protein: CASSLSRGYNEQFF.

This clonotype was recorded many times. V is TRBV20-1 and J is TRBJ2-1; 7 positions agree with TRBD2. The CDR3 is made up of 14 amino acids. Germline CDR1 reads DFQATT; CDR2 reads SNEGSKA (reference sequence). Trimming cost V 1 base and J 7 bases; bases outside gene matches: 7. The CDR3 DNA follows: TGCAGTGCTAGAGTAGCGGGCCGGATGAATGAGCAGTTCTTC. It specifies CSARVAGRMNEQFF.

This clonotype was seen more than once but under ten times. This chain uses TRBV6-1 with TRBJ1-3; D may be TRBD1 (6 bases). Germline CDR1 reads MNHNS; CDR2 reads SASEGT. Trimming pared 6 bases from V and 0 bases from J, leaving 12 bases between. CDR3 length equals 15 residues. In DNA form, the CDR3 reads TGTGCCAGCAGCTCCCCGACAGGCTCTGGAAACACCATATATTTT. Its translation is CASSSPTGSGNTIYF.

The table lists this clonotype with many counts. V and J are TRBV28 and TRBJ2-3, with 8 bases identical to TRBD2. The CDR3 contains 16 residues. With 2 bases clipped from V and 1 base from J, the junction kept 5 bases outside the gene matches. Germline-derived CDR1 and CDR2 are MDHEN and SYDVKM. As DNA, the CDR3 is TGTGCCAGCAGTTTACGGGGAGCGGGGGGCACAGATACGCAGTATTTT. As protein: CASSLRGAGGTDTQYF. The full variable domain, completed using reference TRBV28 and TRBJ2-3, is DVKVTQSSRYLVKRTGEKVFLECVQDMDHENMFWYRQDPGLGLRLIYFSYDVKMKEKGDIPEGYSVSREKKERFSLILESASTNQTSMYLCASSLRGAGGTDTQYFGPGTRLTVL.

This clonotype occurred many times. The rearrangement uses TRBV20-1 and TRBJ2-1, with TRBD2 matching 16 bases. The trim removed 1 base at V and 0 bases at J, leaving 3 bases unmatched. Germline CDR1 is DFQATT and CDR2 is SNEGSKA (reference sequence). This CDR3 has 18 amino acids. The CDR3 nucleotides are TGCAGTGCTAGAGGGGGACTAGCGGGAGGGATCTCCTACAATGAGCAGTTCTTC. Protein product: CSARGGLAGGISYNEQFF.

This clonotype occurred many times. The V and J genes are TRBV7-2 and TRBJ2-7; TRBD1 is a possible D gene (6 bases). Trimming removed 5 bases at V and 2 bases at J, with 13 bases between. The germline gives CDR1 SGHTA, CDR2 FQGNSA. This CDR3 contains 14 residues. The CDR3 is CASSRHRETYEQYF. For the CDR3, the DNA is TGTGCCAGCAGCCGTCACAGGGAAACCTACGAGCAGTACTTC.

This clonotype was detected many times. The V call is TRBV28, the J call TRBJ1-2; D is possibly TRBD1 (5 bases). V was pared by 5 bases and J by 0 bases, with 10 bases between. Germline V gene data show CDR1 as MDHEN and CDR2 as SYDVKM. The CDR3 length is 14 residues. The CDR3 is CASSLTVANYGYTF. The CDR3 region has the DNA TGTGCCAGCAGTCTGACAGTGGCTAACTATGGCTACACCTTC.

In this sample, this clonotype turned up many times. The chain has TRBV20-1 and TRBJ2-3; 8 bases align to TRBD2. The CDR3 extends over 16 amino acids. The junction had 16 bases not matched to a gene; V was cut back by 6 bases and J by 5 bases. Germline CDR1 reads DFQATT; CDR2 reads SNEGSKA (reference sequence). CDR3: CSASTSSGSPGDTQYF. CDR3 nucleotide sequence: TGCAGTGCCTCGACTTCCAGCGGGAGTCCGGGAGATACGCAGTATTTT.

This clonotype came up many times. The chain employs TRBV11-2 and TRBJ1-6; D is perhaps TRBD1 (5 bases). With 4 bases removed from V and 8 bases from J, the gap between germline ends came to 12 bases. The CDR3 covers 14 residues. Germline values: CDR1 SGHAT, CDR2 FQNNGV. The CDR3 DNA sequence: TGTGCCAGCAGCTCCGGGACTTATTATTCACCCCTCCACTTT. This translates into CASSSGTYYSPLHF.

This clonotype was counted a few times. V and J are TRBV7-9 and TRBJ2-3, with D possibly being TRBD1 (5 bases). The CDR3 is made up of 13 amino acids. Germline CDR1 is SEHNR and CDR2 is FQNEAQ (reference sequence). V lost 5 bases and J lost 7, with 13 bases in between. CDR3 residues: CASSLAQGNTQYF. As DNA, the CDR3 is TGTGCCAGCAGCCTTGCCCAGGGTAATACGCAGTATTTT.

In its sample, this clonotype was seen a few times. The gene calls are TRBV18 and TRBJ2-7; 15 positions match TRBD2. Trimming took 0 bases from V and 7 from J; bases not matched to a gene: 4. The CDR3 has 16 amino acids. Germline V gene lookup returns CDR1 KGHSH and CDR2 LQKENI. The CDR3 region has the DNA TGTGCCAGCTCACCACCCCAGGGACTAGCGGGAGGAGAGCAGTACTTC. Protein: CASSPPQGLAGGEQYF.

In this sample, this clonotype turned up many times. The genes are TRBV12-3 or TRBV12-4 and TRBJ1-2; no reliable D call. The V and J ends lost 0 bases and 4 bases respectively, with 12 bases between them. CDR3 size: 15 residues. This CDR3 reads CASSLALGPVYGYTF. Here the CDR3 DNA reads TGTGCCAGCAGTTTAGCGCTCGGACCCGTCTATGGCTACACCTTC.

This clonotype was recorded at least ten times. The chain couples TRBV28 to TRBJ1-5; D remains ambiguous. The germline gives CDR1 MDHEN, CDR2 SYDVKM. This CDR3 comprises 12 residues. V lost 4 bases and J 5 bases, leaving 6 bases between the germline ends. The CDR3 reads CASSSVDQPQHF. The CDR3 DNA follows: TGTGCCAGCAGTTCGGTGGATCAGCCCCAGCATTTT.

This clonotype occurred a few times. The CDR3 bases are TGTGCCAGCAGCTCCCCCGGGGTTGAGCAGTTCTTC. Translation gives CASSSPGVEQFF. The chain couples TRBV7-9 to TRBJ2-1, with D possibly matching TRBD2 (5 bases). Trimming left V 4 bases short and J 9 bases short, with 10 bases between. The CDR3 has 12 residues. Germline CDR1 SEHNR, CDR2 FQNEAQ (reference sequence).

V gene TRBV27 combines with J gene TRBJ2-1; D remains ambiguous. Germline loops: CDR1 MNHEY, CDR2 SMNVEV (reference sequence). Trimming shortened V by 5 bases and J by 6 bases, and 17 bases separated the two germline ends. The CDR3 sequence is 15 residues long. The CDR3 sequence: CASSLTLVGGNEQFF. The CDR3 nucleotides read TGTGCCAGCAGTCTCACCTTAGTAGGTGGCAATGAGCAGTTCTTC.

The chain recombines TRBV27 with TRBJ2-3, with D hard to call. The CDR3 has 14 residues. Trimming pared 1 base from V and 0 bases from J, leaving 5 bases between. Per germline, CDR1 MNHEY and CDR2 SMNVEV (reference sequence). CDR3 DNA sequence: TGTGCCAGCAGTTTATGGAATAGCACAGATACGCAGTATTTT. Translation gives CASSLWNSTDTQYF.

In regard to this clonotype: Germline is not matched at one junction end, which may reflect a read error. This rearrangement joins TRBV6-2 or TRBV6-3 to TRBJ2-7, with a weak D call TRBD1 (6 bases). From germline, CDR1 is MNHEY and CDR2 SVGEGT. The CDR3 is made up of 15 amino acids. CDR3 residues: CASSPLLRTEYGQYF. The DNA for the CDR3 is TGTGCCAGCAGCCCCCTGCTGAGGACAGAATACGGGCAGTACTTC.

Turning to this clonotype: A much larger clone differs from this one at a single base, so this may be a read error. The V gene is TRBV6-1, the J gene TRBJ1-2; 9 positions agree with TRBD1. The CDR3 is made up of 16 amino acids. Per the germline V gene, CDR1 is MNHNS and CDR2 is SASEGT. CDR3 in DNA: TGTGCCGGCAGTCCACCGCCGGGACAGGGCAACTATGGCTACACCTTC. This sequence encodes CAGSPPPGQGNYGYTF.

This clonotype was picked up many times. The chain is built from TRBV28 and TRBJ1-6; no firm D call. The ends were cut back, 5 bases at V and 9 bases at J, with 8 bases in the middle. This CDR3 has 12 amino acids. The germline V gene has CDR1 MDHEN and CDR2 SYDVKM. This chain's CDR3 is CASSTGGSPLHF. The CDR3 nucleotides are TGTGCCAGCAGTACTGGAGGTTCACCCCTCCACTTT.

The chain links TRBV5-6 to TRBJ1-6; D is ambiguous. There are 18 residues in the CDR3. Deletions cut 4 bases from V and 4 bases from J, with 21 bases between. Germline assignment: CDR1 SGHDT and CDR2 YYEEEE. The CDR3: CASSPYVEAGVYNSPLHF. In DNA, the CDR3 is TGTGCCAGCAGCCCCTATGTCGAAGCCGGGGTATATAATTCACCCCTCCACTTT.

The genes are TRBV29-1 and TRBJ2-4; no clear D. V was pared by 1 base and J by 9 bases, with 7 bases between. CDR3 size: 11 residues. The V gene's germline CDR1 is SQVTM and CDR2 ANQGSEA. CDR3 in amino acids: CSVEGGGIQYF. CDR3 in DNA: TGCAGCGTTGAAGGGGGTGGCATTCAGTACTTC.

This clonotype was seen ten or more times. The chain links TRBV3-1 to TRBJ1-3, with 7 bases aligning to TRBD1. This CDR3 contains 15 residues. Germline CDR1 is LGHDT and CDR2 is YNNKEL (reference sequence). V shed 1 base, J shed 5 bases, and the junction held 5 bases outside the gene matches. This CDR3 reads CASSQGPTGRNTIYF. The DNA for the CDR3 is TGTGCCAGCAGCCAAGGGCCGACAGGGAGAAACACCATATATTTT. The whole variable domain, filled in from reference TRBV3-1 and TRBJ1-3, reads DTAVSQTPKYLVTQMGNDKSIKCEQNLGHDTMYWYKQDSKKFLKIMFSYNNKELIINETVPNRFSPKSPDKAHLNLHINSLELGDSAVYFCASSQGPTGRNTIYFGEGSWLTVV.

This clonotype was seen many times. The CDR3 protein is CASSLTGPTYNEQFF. CDR3 coding DNA: TGTGCCAGCAGCTTAACGGGACCCACTTACAATGAGCAGTTCTTC. The chain uses TRBV7-8 and TRBJ2-1, with D perhaps matching TRBD1 or TRBD2 (5 bases each). The CDR3 sequence is 15 residues long. The germline V gene has CDR1 SGHVS and CDR2 FQNEAQ. Trimming removed 2 bases from V and 4 bases from J, with 12 bases in between.

This clonotype was recorded many times. The chain uses TRBV28 and TRBJ2-3; D tentatively fits TRBD1 or TRBD2 (5 bases each). CDR1 is MDHEN, CDR2 SYDVKM, per germline. The CDR3 has 14 residues. Trimming removed 2 bases at V and 4 bases at J, with 10 bases between. CDR3 sequence reads: CASSLARGADTQYF. Written as DNA, the CDR3 is TGTGCCAGCAGTTTAGCCCGGGGCGCAGATACGCAGTATTTT. The entire variable domain, with the rest obtained from reference TRBV28 and TRBJ2-3, is as follows: DVKVTQSSRYLVKRTGEKVFLECVQDMDHENMFWYRQDPGLGLRLIYFSYDVKMKEKGDIPEGYSVSREKKERFSLILESASTNQTSMYLCASSLARGADTQYFGPGTRLTVL.